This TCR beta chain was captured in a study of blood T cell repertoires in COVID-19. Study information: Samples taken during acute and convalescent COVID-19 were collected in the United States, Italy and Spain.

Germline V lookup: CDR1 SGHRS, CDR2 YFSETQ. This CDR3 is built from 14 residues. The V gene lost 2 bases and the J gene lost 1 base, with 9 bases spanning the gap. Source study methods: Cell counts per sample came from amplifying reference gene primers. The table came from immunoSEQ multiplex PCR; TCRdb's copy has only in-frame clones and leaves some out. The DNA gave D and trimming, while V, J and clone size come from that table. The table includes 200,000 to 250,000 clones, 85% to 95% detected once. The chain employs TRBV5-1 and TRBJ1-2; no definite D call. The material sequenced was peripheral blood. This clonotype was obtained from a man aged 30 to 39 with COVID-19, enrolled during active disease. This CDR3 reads CASSLHNDNYGYTF. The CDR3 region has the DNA TGCGCCAGCAGCTTACACAACGATAACTATGGCTACACCTTC.